This T cell receptor beta chain was sequenced for a study of blood T cell repertoires in COVID-19. About the study: The origin of the acute and convalescent COVID-19 samples was the United States, Italy and Spain. Sample material is recorded as cDNA or gDNA derived from T cells, B-cell-depleted T cells, or PBMCs.

Sequencing was performed with immunoSEQ multiplex PCR; in TCRdb, only in-frame clones are kept and a portion is missing. The sample has about 200,000 clones; approximately 82% are singletons. The sample holds a few counts of this clone. The source material was peripheral blood. The TCR sequence derives from a woman between 45 and 65 years old with acute or convalescent COVID-19.

CDR3 residues: CASTGTGGQQPQHF. The CDR3 bases are TGTGCCAGCACCGGGACAGGGGGCCAACAGCCCCAGCATTTT. The J gene is TRBJ1-5, the V gene TRBV28; 12 positions match TRBD1. Losses at the gene ends were 7 bases for V and 7 bases for J; bases not matched to a gene: 5. The CDR3 totals 14 residues. In germline, CDR1 is MDHEN, CDR2 SYDVKM. The full variable domain, with the rest looked up from reference TRBV28 and TRBJ1-5, is DVKVTQSSRYLVKRTGEKVFLECVQDMDHENMFWYRQDPGLGLRLIYFSYDVKMKEKGDIPEGYSVSREKKERFSLILESASTNQTSMYLCASTGTGGQQPQHFGDGTRLSIL.